The 15 T cell receptor beta chains below were found in one sample sequenced in a study of blood T cell repertoires in COVID-19 (TCRdb year 2020). To prepare the library, the immunoSEQ multiplex PCR assay was applied. Imported from immuneACCESS, the table was reduced by TCRdb to in-frame sequences with V and J called. These copies leave out some clones; in studies compared against another copy, an unresolved V gene accounts for under half, and the cause of the remainder is not known. For this sample the table gives about 100,000 clones, of which around 85% were detected only once. The ten largest clones take up 15% to 20% of the sample. Sequencing used peripheral blood. These receptors came from a woman in her sixties or seventies with acute or convalescent COVID-19.

The chain couples TRBV24-1 to TRBJ2-7; the D gene is possibly TRBD1 (5 bases). Per the germline V gene, CDR1 is KGHDR and CDR2 is SFDVKD. The CDR3 sequence is 11 residues long. With 10 bases removed from V and 7 bases from J, the gap between germline ends came to 13 bases. The CDR3 sequence is CATSAAGEQYF. In nucleotides, the CDR3 is TGTGCCACGTCAGCTGCAGGGGAGCAGTACTTC.

J is TRBJ2-5 and V is TRBV5-1, with TRBD2 matching 9 bases. The germline V gene has CDR1 SGHRS and CDR2 YFSETQ. V was pared by 4 bases and J by 4 bases, with 8 bases of the junction left unmatched. The CDR3 contains 15 residues. This CDR3 reads CASSPAGGARETQYF. The CDR3 DNA reads TGCGCCAGCAGCCCCGCGGGGGGGGCCCGAGAGACCCAGTACTTC.

V usage is TRBV9 and J usage is TRBJ2-1; 7 bases agree with TRBD1. CDR1 and CDR2 from the germline V gene are SGDLS and YYNGEE. With 3 bases clipped from V and 7 bases from J, the junction kept 4 bases outside the gene matches. The CDR3 consists of 13 residues. The CDR3 coding sequence is TGTGCCAGCAGCGCCCCACAGGGGAATGAGCAGTTCTTC. It codes for CASSAPQGNEQFF.

The rearrangement uses TRBV18 and TRBJ1-1; D call uncertain. V lost 1 base and J lost 3, with 6 bases in between. This CDR3 contains 13 residues. Germline-derived CDR1 and CDR2 are KGHSH and LQKENI. The DNA for the CDR3 is TGTGCCAGCTCACCACAACCGGACACTGAAGCTTTCTTT. Translation: CASSPQPDTEAFF.

The chain links TRBV7-9 to TRBJ1-2; D is unresolved. The CDR3 has 12 residues. V was cut by 5 bases and J by 5 bases, with 9 bases left in between. Per the germline V gene, CDR1 is SEHNR and CDR2 is FQNEAQ (reference sequence). This CDR3 is CASSQNFYGYTF. For the CDR3, the DNA is TGTGCCAGCAGCCAAAATTTTTATGGCTACACCTTC.

This clone was recorded a few times. This chain links TRBV12-5 with TRBJ2-5; tentative D call: TRBD2 (5 bases). V lost 0 bases and J 7 bases, leaving 6 bases between the germline ends. This CDR3 is 12 amino acids long. Germline V CDR1 and CDR2: LGHNT, FRNRAP. CDR3 residues: CASGLVRGTQYF. In DNA, the CDR3 is TGTGCTAGTGGTTTGGTACGGGGGACCCAGTACTTC.

The gene calls are TRBV6-5 and TRBJ1-2, with 8 bases aligning to TRBD1. Trimming at V came to 4 bases and at J to 8 bases, leaving 9 bases not matched to a gene. The germline CDR1 and CDR2 sequences are MNHEY and SVGAGI. The CDR3 contains 14 residues. DNA for the CDR3: TGTGCCAGCAGTTCTCTTCAGGGGGCTGGGGGCTACACCTTC. It codes for CASSSLQGAGGYTF.

The chain recombines TRBV29-1 with TRBJ1-5; possibly TRBD1 for D (6 bases). The CDR3 length is 14 residues. Trimming took 5 bases from V and 7 from J, leaving 18 bases between them. CDR1 and CDR2 from the germline V gene are SQVTM and ANQGSEA. The CDR3 DNA follows: TGCAGCGTTCCGTCGGGGGGGGCGAAGCAGCCCCAGCATTTT. Protein product: CSVPSGGAKQPQHF.

This rearrangement joins TRBV28 to TRBJ2-7; 9 positions agree with TRBD2. V shed 6 bases and J 2 bases; nucleotides not matched to a gene: 2. This CDR3 has 13 residues. Germline V gives CDR1 MDHEN, CDR2 SYDVKM. In nucleotides, the CDR3 is TGTGCCAGCAGGCGGGGGGGGACCTACGAGCAGTACTTC. Translating gives CASRRGGTYEQYF.

The chain couples TRBV11-2 to TRBJ1-3, with 8 bases fitting TRBD1. The CDR3 length is 16 residues. With 5 bases clipped from V and 4 bases from J, the junction kept 10 bases outside the gene matches. Germline V gene lookup returns CDR1 SGHAT and CDR2 FQNNGV. The CDR3 DNA follows: TGTGCCAGCAGCGCCCGCCGGACAGGGATCGGAAACACCATATATTTT. It codes for CASSARRTGIGNTIYF.

The CDR3 coding sequence is TGTGCCAGCAAGCGGGAAAGTGGCTACACCTTC. It specifies CASKRESGYTF. V gene TRBV9 combines with J gene TRBJ1-2; unclear D gene. V dropped 6 bases and J dropped 7 bases, with 10 bases sitting between them. CDR3 size: 11 residues. Germline values: CDR1 SGDLS, CDR2 YYNGEE. The full variable domain, with the rest looked up from reference TRBV9 and TRBJ1-2, is DSGVTQTPKHLITATGQRVTLRCSPRSGDLSVYWYQQSLDQGLQFLIQYYNGEERAKGNILERFSAQQFPDLHSELNLSSLELGDSALYFCASKRESGYTFGSGTRLTVV.

V gene TRBV30 combines with J gene TRBJ1-2; D is possibly TRBD1 (5 bases). Trimming took 2 bases from V and 6 from J, leaving 19 bases between them. Germline lookup yields CDR1 GTSNPN and CDR2 SVGIG (reference sequence). This CDR3 is 15 amino acids long. CDR3 nucleotides: TGTGCCTGGAGTCTGCTGGAGAGTCCAGGGAATGGCTACACCTTC. Protein: CAWSLLESPGNGYTF.

The CDR3 loop is CAWSVPRGRVNQPQHF. As DNA, the CDR3 is TGTGCCTGGAGTGTACCCCGGGGAAGGGTCAATCAGCCCCAGCATTTT. The chain combines TRBV30 with TRBJ1-5; D call uncertain. The CDR3 consists of 16 residues. The V end was cut by 0 bases, the J end by 3 bases, with 15 bases between. CDR1 GTSNPN and CDR2 SVGIG come from the germline V gene (reference sequence).

This chain connects TRBV3-1 (or the pseudogene TRBV3-2) to TRBJ1-5; D unresolved. Trimming took off 1 base at V and 0 bases at J, with 7 bases between the two ends. Germline V gene data show CDR1 as LGHDT and CDR2 as YNNKEL (reference sequence). CDR3 length: 15 residues. The CDR3: CASSQAPSSNQPQHF. The CDR3 DNA reads TGTGCCAGCAGCCAAGCTCCCTCTAGCAATCAGCCCCAGCATTTT.

The chain combines TRBV6-5 with TRBJ1-1, with 7 bases that match TRBD1. The CDR3 has 15 residues. The germline CDR1 and CDR2 sequences are MNHEY and SVGAGI. With V trimmed by 6 bases and J by 1 base, 8 bases remained unmatched. CDR3 sequence reads: CASRPPTGSNTEAFF. The CDR3 region has the DNA TGTGCCAGCAGACCGCCGACAGGGTCGAACACTGAAGCTTTCTTT.